The subject of this entry is one T cell receptor beta chain. Sequenced by immunoSEQ multiplex PCR; TCRdb stores in-frame clones only, minus some. This table has roughly 8,400 clones, roughly two thirds appearing once. The entry originates in a study of chemoradiotherapy in HPV16-positive cancers. Samples were taken several times over chemoradiotherapy. The CDR3 has 15 amino acids. Trimming left V 2 bases short and J 0 bases short, with 10 bases between. Per germline, CDR1 MDHEN and CDR2 SYDVKM. The sample was taken from a patient who underwent chemoradiotherapy. This sequence was found in a human donor with HPV-associated anogenital cancer. The chain links TRBV28 to TRBJ1-1; D not resolved. This CDR3 reads CASSLDGGMNTEAFF. As DNA, the CDR3 is TGTGCCAGCAGTTTAGATGGTGGGATGAACACTGAAGCTTTCTTT.